The 28 T cell receptor beta chains below all came from one sample that was sequenced in a study of cytomegalovirus exposure and HLA in healthy donors. The PCR was carried out with 60 Vbeta primers and 13 Jbeta primers. Clones were sequenced by immunoSEQ multiplex PCR, and TCRdb holds only the in-frame ones, with some missing. Among more than 110,000 clones, around 78% were seen once, and the ten largest hold less than 3.5%. Source material: PBMCs. These receptors originate from a male donor in good health and CMV-seronegative.

V gene TRBV6-1 combines with J gene TRBJ1-1; D is unresolved. Trimming pared 2 bases from V and 9 bases from J, leaving 19 bases between. The germline V gene encodes CDR1 MNHNS and CDR2 SASEGT. The length of the CDR3 is 15 residues. The CDR3, as DNA: TGTGCCAGCAGTGAATTGAGGAGCTTTACCACCCAAGCTTTCTTT. Translating it yields CASSELRSFTTQAFF.

CDR3 amino acids: CASEQGQAMNTEAFF. For the CDR3, the DNA is TGCGCCAGCGAACAAGGACAGGCTATGAACACTGAAGCTTTCTTT. V gene TRBV5-1 combines with J gene TRBJ1-1; 7 nucleotides agree with TRBD1. Trimming removed 7 bases from V and 0 bases from J; junction bases left unmatched: 9. Germline V gene data show CDR1 as SGHRS and CDR2 as YFSETQ. This CDR3 region has 15 residues. Together with reference TRBV5-1 and TRBJ1-1, the CDR3 gives the full variable domain: KAGVTQTPRYLIKTRGQQVTLSCSPISGHRSVSWYQQTPGQGLQFLFEYFSETQRNKGNFPGRFSGRQFSNSRSEMNVSTLELGDSALYLCASEQGQAMNTEAFFGQGTRLTVV.

The J gene is TRBJ1-4, the V gene TRBV27, with 7 nucleotides matching TRBD1. V shed 3 bases, J shed 6 bases, and the junction held 1 base outside the gene matches. Germline loops: CDR1 MNHEY, CDR2 SMNVEV (reference sequence). This CDR3 has 13 amino acids. CDR3: CASSLGTDEKLFF. CDR3 bases: TGTGCCAGCAGTTTGGGGACAGATGAAAAACTGTTTTTT. Full variable domain (rest looked up from reference TRBV27 and TRBJ1-4): EAQVTQNPRYLITVTGKKLTVTCSQNMNHEYMSWYRQDPGLGLRQIYYSMNVEVTDKGDVPEGYKVSRKEKRNFPLILESPSPNQTSLYFCASSLGTDEKLFFGSGTQLSVL.

The genes are TRBV5-1 and TRBJ2-1; 9 bases match TRBD1. CDR1 and CDR2 (germline): SGHRS, YFSETQ. CDR3 length: 19 amino acids. J was trimmed by 0 bases and V by 5 bases; bases with no gene match: 15. This chain's CDR3 is CASRFAGQGRPGSYNEQFF. The CDR3 bases are TGCGCCAGCAGATTCGCGGGACAGGGTCGGCCTGGCTCCTACAATGAGCAGTTCTTC.

This clone was found a few times. The chain has TRBV7-3 and TRBJ1-1; D remains ambiguous. Trimming stripped 4 bases from V and 1 base from J, with 7 bases between. Germline values: CDR1 SGHTA, CDR2 FQGTGA. The CDR3 is 13 amino acids. CDR3 sequence: CASSSQENTEAFF. The CDR3 DNA sequence: TGTGCCAGCAGCTCCCAGGAGAACACTGAAGCTTTCTTT.

The chain joins TRBV11-2 to TRBJ1-1, with D hard to call. V lost 3 bases to trimming and J lost 4 bases, with 6 bases between them. Germline lookup yields CDR1 SGHAT and CDR2 FQNNGV. The length of the CDR3 is 12 residues. The CDR3 DNA follows: TGTGCCAGCAGCTTGTGGCCCACTGAAGCTTTCTTT. Protein: CASSLWPTEAFF.

J is TRBJ1-5 and V is TRBV30; tentatively, D is TRBD1 (5 bases). This CDR3 region has 13 residues. Germline lookup yields CDR1 GTSNPN and CDR2 SVGIG (reference sequence). Trimming pared 3 bases from V and 4 bases from J, leaving 10 bases between. Here the CDR3 reads CAWSAGLNQPQHF. CDR3 bases: TGTGCCTGGAGCGCGGGGCTTAATCAGCCCCAGCATTTT.

This clone is a singleton in its sample. The chain employs TRBV7-8 and TRBJ2-7; no clear D gene. Looked up from germline, CDR1 is SGHVS and CDR2 is FQNEAQ. The CDR3 spans 15 residues. V was pared by 4 bases and J by 3 bases, with 16 bases between. The CDR3: CASSSDRSTDYEQYF. CDR3 in DNA: TGTGCCAGCAGCTCCGACCGGAGCACCGACTACGAGCAGTACTTC. Full variable domain (outside the CDR3, taken from reference TRBV7-8 and TRBJ2-7): GAGVSQSPRYKVAKRGQDVALRCDPISGHVSLFWYQQALGQGPEFLTYFQNEAQLDKSGLPSDRFFAERPEGSVSTLKIQRTQQEDSAVYLCASSSDRSTDYEQYFGPGTRLTVT.

This clone appeared a single time. The CDR3 DNA sequence: TGTGCCAGCAGCTTGGACAGGGAGTATGGCTACACCTTC. Its protein is CASSLDREYGYTF. This chain joins TRBV7-2 and TRBJ1-2; 8 bases are a match to TRBD1. Germline V gives CDR1 SGHTA, CDR2 FQGNSA. Unmatched junction bases numbered 2, after V lost 3 bases and J lost 5 bases. The CDR3 consists of 13 residues.

The chain is built from TRBV6-4 and TRBJ2-7, with a weak D call TRBD2 (6 bases). Deletions cut 4 bases from V and 4 bases from J, with 14 bases between. Germline V gene sequence: CDR1 MRHNA, CDR2 SNTAGT. The CDR3 runs to 14 residues. CDR3 amino acids: CASSAGGAAYEQYF. DNA for the CDR3: TGTGCCAGCAGTGCTGGAGGGGCCGCTTACGAGCAGTACTTC.

The V call is TRBV30, the J call TRBJ2-7, with 9 positions matching TRBD1. The ends lost 3 bases at V and 6 bases at J; junction bases unmatched: 0. This CDR3 has 11 residues. Germline V gene data show CDR1 as GTSNPN and CDR2 as SVGIG (reference sequence). The CDR3 protein is CAWRDRGEQYF. Here the CDR3 DNA reads TGTGCCTGGAGGGACAGGGGCGAGCAGTACTTC.

CDR3 bases: TGTGCCAGCAGCTCCGGGACTAGCCGCTACAATGAGCAGTTCTTC. Protein product: CASSSGTSRYNEQFF. The chain is built from TRBV7-9 and TRBJ2-1, with 9 positions matching TRBD2. The CDR3 extends over 15 amino acids. V lost 4 bases, J lost 3 bases, and 4 bases stayed unmatched. CDR1 SEHNR and CDR2 FQNEAQ come from the germline V gene (reference sequence). The whole variable domain, remainder taken from reference TRBV7-9 and TRBJ2-1, is DTGVSQNPRHKITKRGQNVTFRCDPISEHNRLYWYRQTLGQGPEFLTYFQNEAQLEKSRLLSDRFSAERPKGSFSTLEIQRTEQGDSAMYLCASSSGTSRYNEQFFGPGTRLTVL.

The chain joins TRBV18 to TRBJ2-7; no clear D. This CDR3 region has 14 residues. Germline CDR1 KGHSH, CDR2 LQKENI. The V and J ends lost 3 bases and 3 bases respectively, with 12 bases between them. As DNA, the CDR3 is TGTGCCAGCTCACCTCGGCAGGCCCTCTACGAGCAGTACTTC. This encodes CASSPRQALYEQYF.

The CDR3 reads CATSQSIFADYEQYF. CDR3 coding DNA: TGTGCCACCAGCCAATCTATTTTCGCCGACTACGAGCAGTACTTC. The V call is TRBV15, the J call TRBJ2-7, with D unclear. The CDR3 contains 15 residues. Germline loops: CDR1 LNHNV, CDR2 YYDKDF (reference sequence). The V gene lost 5 bases and the J gene lost 3 bases, with 17 bases spanning the gap.

In this sample, this clone turned up once. The chain recombines TRBV19 with TRBJ1-4; D is ambiguous. V was pared by 3 bases and J by 0 bases, with 8 bases between. Germline V CDR1 and CDR2: LNHDA, SQIVND (reference sequence). This CDR3 is 15 amino acids long. The CDR3 bases are TGTGCCAGTAGTATGTTCGGTGCAACTAATGAAAAACTGTTTTTT. The encoded protein is CASSMFGATNEKLFF.

This clone was detected a few times. The rearrangement joins TRBV2 to TRBJ2-1; TRBD1 aligns across 10 bases. This CDR3 has 14 residues. V shed 6 bases and J 8 bases; nucleotides not matched to a gene: 7. Per the germline V gene, CDR1 is SNHLY and CDR2 is FYNNEI. CDR3 bases: TGTGCCAGCAGCCCCGGGACAGGGGAACATGAGCAGTTCTTC. This sequence encodes CASSPGTGEHEQFF.

The V and J genes are TRBV7-9 and TRBJ1-2, with D unresolved. The germline V gene encodes CDR1 SEHNR and CDR2 FQNEAQ (reference sequence). The CDR3 loop spans 14 amino acids. Trimming pared 5 bases from V and 0 bases from J, leaving 10 bases between. CDR3 in DNA: TGTGCCAGCAGCGCCGGGGAAACTAACTATGGCTACACCTTC. Protein: CASSAGETNYGYTF.

The genes are TRBV5-1 and TRBJ2-7; TRBD2 agrees at 8 bases. This CDR3 region has 13 residues. Unmatched junction bases numbered 6, after V lost 9 bases and J lost 1 base. Germline CDR1 is SGHRS and CDR2 is YFSETQ. For the CDR3, the DNA is TGCGCCAAACGGAGCGGGAGATCCTACGAGCAGTACTTC. Residues: CAKRSGRSYEQYF.

V gene TRBV10-3 combines with J gene TRBJ1-3, with unresolved D. Germline-derived CDR1 and CDR2 are ENHRY and SYGVKD. Trimming took 3 bases from V and 4 from J, leaving 4 bases between them. The CDR3 is 12 amino acids. Written as DNA, the CDR3 is TGTGCCATCAGTGAACAGGGAAACACCATATATTTT. Its translation: CAISEQGNTIYF.

This clone was detected only once. The chain links TRBV18 to TRBJ2-7, with TRBD1 matching over 7 bases. The CDR3 covers 15 residues. V was clipped by 6 bases and J by 6 bases; unmatched bases: 14. CDR1 KGHSH and CDR2 LQKENI come from the germline V gene. CDR3 residues: CASSPRGLIGREQYF. In DNA, the CDR3 is TGTGCCAGCTCCCCGAGGGGGCTCATCGGTCGCGAGCAGTACTTC.

This clone was counted once. The chain links TRBV7-9 to TRBJ2-5; D ambiguous. V lost 2 bases, J lost 3 bases, and 7 bases lay in between. The CDR3 is made up of 13 amino acids. Per germline, CDR1 SEHNR and CDR2 FQNEAQ (reference sequence). CDR3 amino acids: CASSLTNEETQYF. CDR3 in DNA: TGTGCCAGCAGCTTAACTAACGAAGAGACCCAGTACTTC.

This chain connects TRBV29-1 to TRBJ2-1; 10 bases align to TRBD1. This CDR3 has 14 residues. Germline V CDR1 and CDR2: SQVTM, ANQGSEA. J was trimmed by 5 bases and V by 4 bases; bases with no gene match: 5. The CDR3 spells CSVVGTGVNNEQFF. CDR3 bases: TGCAGCGTTGTCGGGACAGGGGTAAACAATGAGCAGTTCTTC.

The V call is TRBV7-2, the J call TRBJ1-5, with 7 positions matching TRBD1. Germline CDR1 and CDR2: SGHTA and FQGNSA. The CDR3 runs 17 residues. With 5 bases clipped from V and 4 bases from J, the junction kept 14 bases outside the gene matches. DNA of the CDR3: TGTGCCAGCAGCCCCCGGGTCTGGGACAGAGAAAATCAGCCCCAGCATTTT. Translation gives CASSPRVWDRENQPQHF.

As regards this clone: The junction differs from germline at one of its ends, possibly a read error. Other DNA sequences of this sample code for an identical CDR3. This sequence joins TRBV4-2 and TRBJ2-5; TRBD2 aligns across 10 bases. CDR1 LGHNA and CDR2 YNFKEQ come from the germline V gene. The CDR3 is 15 residues long. CDR3 residues: CASSQSTSGKETQYF. The DNA of the CDR3 is TGTGCTAGCAGCCAGTCCACTAGCGGGAAGGAGACCCAGTACTTC.

The chain is built from TRBV11-3 and TRBJ2-3, with 8 bases fitting TRBD1. This CDR3 comprises 13 residues. Germline CDR1 SGHNT, CDR2 YENEEA. Unmatched junction bases numbered 3, after V lost 1 base and J lost 9 bases. The CDR3 DNA reads as TGTGCCAGCAGCTTAGCTCCAGGGGGCACGCAGTATTTT. This sequence encodes CASSLAPGGTQYF.

This clone has more than one count but fewer than ten. The rearrangement links TRBV5-1 to TRBJ2-2, with D unclear. The CDR3 is made up of 16 amino acids. Trimming took 0 bases from V and 4 from J, leaving 13 bases between them. Germline V CDR1 and CDR2: SGHRS, YFSETQ. The CDR3 DNA reads as TGCGCCAGCAGCTTGGATGGCGGAGTGACCACCGGGGAGCTGTTTTTT. It yields the protein CASSLDGGVTTGELFF.

This clone was seen more than once but under ten times. The genes are TRBV7-9 and TRBJ2-2; 9 bases are a match to TRBD2. Losses at the gene ends were 5 bases for V and 5 bases for J; bases not matched to a gene: 15. Germline lookup yields CDR1 SEHNR and CDR2 FQNEAQ (reference sequence). The CDR3 consists of 18 residues. The CDR3 DNA is TGTGCCAGCAGCGCCCCCTGGAGAGTAGCGGGGGCTACCGGGGAGCTGTTTTTT. Translation gives CASSAPWRVAGATGELFF. The complete variable domain, with remaining parts taken from reference TRBV7-9 and TRBJ2-2, reads DTGVSQNPRHKITKRGQNVTFRCDPISEHNRLYWYRQTLGQGPEFLTYFQNEAQLEKSRLLSDRFSAERPKGSFSTLEIQRTEQGDSAMYLCASSAPWRVAGATGELFFGEGSRLTVL.

The genes are TRBV9 and TRBJ2-3; a possible D gene is TRBD1 (6 bases). Germline values: CDR1 SGDLS, CDR2 YYNGEE. The CDR3 has 13 residues. Trimming took 0 bases from V and 9 from J, leaving 11 bases between them. CDR3 DNA: TGTGCCAGCAGCGTAGGGACAGAAAGAACGCAGTATTTT. It translates to CASSVGTERTQYF.